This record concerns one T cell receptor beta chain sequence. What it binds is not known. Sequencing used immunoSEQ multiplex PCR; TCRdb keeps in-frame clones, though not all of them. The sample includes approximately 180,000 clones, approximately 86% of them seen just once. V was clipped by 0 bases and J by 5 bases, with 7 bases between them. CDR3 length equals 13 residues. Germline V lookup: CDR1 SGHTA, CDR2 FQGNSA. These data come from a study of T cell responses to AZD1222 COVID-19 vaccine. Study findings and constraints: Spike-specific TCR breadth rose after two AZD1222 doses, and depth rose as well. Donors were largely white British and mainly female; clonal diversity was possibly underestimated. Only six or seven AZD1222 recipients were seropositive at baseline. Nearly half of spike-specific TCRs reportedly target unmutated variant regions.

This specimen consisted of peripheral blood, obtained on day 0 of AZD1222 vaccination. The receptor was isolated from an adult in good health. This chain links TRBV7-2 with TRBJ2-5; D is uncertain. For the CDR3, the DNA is TGTGCCAGCAGCTTAGCCAGGCGGGAGACCCAGTACTTC. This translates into CASSLARRETQYF.